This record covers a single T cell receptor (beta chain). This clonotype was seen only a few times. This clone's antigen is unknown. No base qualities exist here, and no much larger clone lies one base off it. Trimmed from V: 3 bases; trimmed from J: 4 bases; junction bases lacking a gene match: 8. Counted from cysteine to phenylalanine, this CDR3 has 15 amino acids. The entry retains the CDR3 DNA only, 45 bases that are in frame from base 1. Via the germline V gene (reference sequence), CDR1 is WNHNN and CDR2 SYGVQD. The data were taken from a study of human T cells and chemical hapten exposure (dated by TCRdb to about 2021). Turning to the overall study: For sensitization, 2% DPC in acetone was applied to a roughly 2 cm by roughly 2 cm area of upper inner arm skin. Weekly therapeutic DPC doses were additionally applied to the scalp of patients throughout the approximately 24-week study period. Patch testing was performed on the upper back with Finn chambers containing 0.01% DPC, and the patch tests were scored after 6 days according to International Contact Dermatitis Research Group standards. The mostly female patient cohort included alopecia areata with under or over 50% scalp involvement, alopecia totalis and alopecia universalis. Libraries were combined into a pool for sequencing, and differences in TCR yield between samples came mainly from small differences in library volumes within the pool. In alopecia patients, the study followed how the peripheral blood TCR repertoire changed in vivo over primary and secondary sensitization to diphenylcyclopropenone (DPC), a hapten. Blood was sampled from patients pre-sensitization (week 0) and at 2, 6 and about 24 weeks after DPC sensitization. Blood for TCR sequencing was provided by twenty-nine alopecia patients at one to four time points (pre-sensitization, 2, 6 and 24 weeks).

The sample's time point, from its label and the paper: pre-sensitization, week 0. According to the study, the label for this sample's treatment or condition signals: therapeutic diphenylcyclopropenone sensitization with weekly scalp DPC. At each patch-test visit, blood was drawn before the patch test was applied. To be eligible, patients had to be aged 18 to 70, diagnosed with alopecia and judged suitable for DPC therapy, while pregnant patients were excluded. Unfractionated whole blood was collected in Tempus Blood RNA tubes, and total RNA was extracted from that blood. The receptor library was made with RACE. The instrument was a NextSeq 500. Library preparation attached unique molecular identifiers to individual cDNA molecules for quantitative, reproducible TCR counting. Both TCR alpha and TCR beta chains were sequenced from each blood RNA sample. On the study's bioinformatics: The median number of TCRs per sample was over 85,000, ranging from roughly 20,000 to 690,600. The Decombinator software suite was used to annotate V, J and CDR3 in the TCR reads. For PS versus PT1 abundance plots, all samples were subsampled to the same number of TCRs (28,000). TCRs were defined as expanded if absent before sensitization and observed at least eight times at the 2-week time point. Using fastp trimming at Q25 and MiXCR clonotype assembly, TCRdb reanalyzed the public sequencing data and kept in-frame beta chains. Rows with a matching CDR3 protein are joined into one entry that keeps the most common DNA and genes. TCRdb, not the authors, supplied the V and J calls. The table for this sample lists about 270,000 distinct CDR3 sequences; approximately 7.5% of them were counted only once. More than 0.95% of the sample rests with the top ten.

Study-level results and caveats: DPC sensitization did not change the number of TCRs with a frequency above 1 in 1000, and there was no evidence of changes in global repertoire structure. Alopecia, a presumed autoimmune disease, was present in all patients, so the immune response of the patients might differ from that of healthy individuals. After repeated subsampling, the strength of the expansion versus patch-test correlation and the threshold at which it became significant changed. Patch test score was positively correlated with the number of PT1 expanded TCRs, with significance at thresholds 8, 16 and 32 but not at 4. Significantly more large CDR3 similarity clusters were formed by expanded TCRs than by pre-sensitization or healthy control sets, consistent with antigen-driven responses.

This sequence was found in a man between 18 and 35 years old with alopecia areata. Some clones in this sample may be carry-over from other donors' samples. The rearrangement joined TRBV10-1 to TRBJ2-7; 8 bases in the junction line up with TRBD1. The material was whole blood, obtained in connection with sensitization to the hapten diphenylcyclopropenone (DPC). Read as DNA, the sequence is TGCGCCAGCAGTGAAAACGGACAGGGTCATTACGAGCAGTACTTC. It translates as CASSENGQGHYEQYF.